This T cell receptor beta chain was captured by sequencing in a study of beta chain features in type 1 diabetes. Overall study findings and caveats: Researchers could not determine here whether HLA type influences TCRB rearrangement.

The isolated RNA, all of it, was reverse transcribed, so expressed TCRB transcripts were what got sequenced. Naive, central memory and regulatory T cell samples came to a mean of approximately 3.3 million reads. Repertoires were generated with immunoSEQ multiplex PCR, while TCRdb's copy carries only in-frame clones and drops some. The sample lists some 60,000 clones; about 55% were seen once. About this clone: Its antigen is undetermined.

The specimen sequenced was Tregs from blood. This sequence originates from a woman younger than 35 in good health.

This CDR3 is CASSATGRAFTDTQYF. CDR3 sequence (DNA): TGTGCCAGCAGCGCGACAGGAAGAGCCTTCACAGATACGCAGTATTTT. The chain joins TRBV9 to TRBJ2-3, with D maybe TRBD1 (6 bases). Per germline, CDR1 SGDLS and CDR2 YYNGEE. The CDR3 spans 16 residues. V dropped 3 bases and J dropped 2 bases, with 16 bases sitting between them.